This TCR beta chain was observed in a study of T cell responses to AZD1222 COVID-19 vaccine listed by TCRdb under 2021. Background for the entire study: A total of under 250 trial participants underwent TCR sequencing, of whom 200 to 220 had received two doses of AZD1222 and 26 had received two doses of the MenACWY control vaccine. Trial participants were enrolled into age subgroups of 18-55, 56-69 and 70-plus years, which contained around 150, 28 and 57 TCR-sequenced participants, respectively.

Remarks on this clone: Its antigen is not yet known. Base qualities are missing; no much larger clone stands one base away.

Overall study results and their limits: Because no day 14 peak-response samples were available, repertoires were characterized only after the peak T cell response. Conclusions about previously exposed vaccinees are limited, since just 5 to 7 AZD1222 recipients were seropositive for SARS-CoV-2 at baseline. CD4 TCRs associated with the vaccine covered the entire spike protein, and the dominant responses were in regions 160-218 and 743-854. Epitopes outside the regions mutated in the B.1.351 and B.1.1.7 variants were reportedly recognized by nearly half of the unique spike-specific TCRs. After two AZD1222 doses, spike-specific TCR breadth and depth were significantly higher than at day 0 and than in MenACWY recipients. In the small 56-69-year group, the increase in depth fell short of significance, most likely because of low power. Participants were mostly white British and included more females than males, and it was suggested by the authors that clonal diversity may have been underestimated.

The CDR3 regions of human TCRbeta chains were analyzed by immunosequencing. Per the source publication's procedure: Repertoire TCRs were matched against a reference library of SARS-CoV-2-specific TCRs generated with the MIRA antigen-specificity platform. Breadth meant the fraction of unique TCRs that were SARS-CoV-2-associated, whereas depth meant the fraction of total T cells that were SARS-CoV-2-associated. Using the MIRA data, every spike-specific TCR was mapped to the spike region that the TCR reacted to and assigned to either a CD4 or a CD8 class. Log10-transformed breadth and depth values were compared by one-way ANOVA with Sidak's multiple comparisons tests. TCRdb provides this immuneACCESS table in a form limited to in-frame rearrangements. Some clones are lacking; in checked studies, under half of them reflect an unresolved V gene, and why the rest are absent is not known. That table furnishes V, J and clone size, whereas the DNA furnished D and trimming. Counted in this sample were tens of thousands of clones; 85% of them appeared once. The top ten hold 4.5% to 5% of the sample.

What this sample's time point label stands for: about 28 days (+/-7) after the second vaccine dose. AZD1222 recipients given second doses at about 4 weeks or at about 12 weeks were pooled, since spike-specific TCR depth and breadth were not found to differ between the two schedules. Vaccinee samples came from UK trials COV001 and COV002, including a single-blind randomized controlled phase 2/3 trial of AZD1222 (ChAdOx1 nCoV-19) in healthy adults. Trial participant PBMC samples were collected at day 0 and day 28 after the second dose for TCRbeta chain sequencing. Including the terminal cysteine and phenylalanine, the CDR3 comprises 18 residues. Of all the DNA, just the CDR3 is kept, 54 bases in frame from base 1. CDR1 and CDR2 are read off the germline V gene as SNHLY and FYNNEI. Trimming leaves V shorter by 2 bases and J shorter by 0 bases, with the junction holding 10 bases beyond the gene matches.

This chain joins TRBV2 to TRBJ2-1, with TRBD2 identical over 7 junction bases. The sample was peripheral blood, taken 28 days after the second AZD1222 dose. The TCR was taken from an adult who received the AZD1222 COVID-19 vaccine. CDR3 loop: CASSEPFRAGVSYNEQFF. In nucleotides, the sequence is TGTGCCAGCAGTGAACCCTTCCGGGCGGGAGTCTCCTACAATGAGCAGTTCTTC.